The next 17 T cell receptor beta chains were all read from a single sample in a study of cytomegalovirus exposure and HLA in healthy donors (dated by TCRdb to 2016 to 2017). The library was made by the immunoSEQ multiplex PCR assay. For the multiplex PCR, a mixture combining 60 forward primers for TCR Vbeta segments and 13 reverse primers for TCR Jbeta segments was used. TCRdb mirrors the immuneACCESS table, restricted to in-frame sequences. Some clones are absent from its copies; in checked studies, under half trace to an unresolved V gene, and the reason for the others is unknown. The sample includes around 150,000 clones, with around three quarters observed a single time. The ten largest clones represent under 7.5% of the sample. What was sequenced was PBMCs. These receptors originate from a man aged 35 to 55 in good health and CMV-seropositive.

This sequence joins TRBV19 and TRBJ1-6, with a weak D call TRBD1 (6 bases). Between the trimmed V and J ends, which lost 6 bases and 13 bases, there was a span of 16 bases. Germline V gives CDR1 LNHDA, CDR2 SQIVND (reference sequence). The CDR3 runs to 13 residues. The CDR3 DNA reads as TGTGCCAGTAGCCGCTCACAGGGTTCTCCCCTCCACTTT. Its translation is CASSRSQGSPLHF.

This clone was seen only once. Here the CDR3 reads CASSQEGTGGTDTQYF. CDR3 nucleotide sequence: TGTGCCAGCAGCCAAGAAGGGACAGGGGGCACAGATACGCAGTATTTT. The rearrangement uses TRBV4-2 and TRBJ2-3, with 10 bases fitting TRBD1. V lost 0 bases and J lost 1; bases outside the gene matches: 1. Germline V gene lookup returns CDR1 LGHNA and CDR2 YNFKEQ. The CDR3 sequence is 16 residues long.

The chain has TRBV6-1 and TRBJ1-5, with D hard to call. The germline V and J ends were trimmed by 4 bases and 1 base, with 14 bases remaining between them. Germline CDR1 reads MNHNS; CDR2 reads SASEGT. The CDR3 loop spans 16 amino acids. CDR3 nucleotide sequence: TGTGCCAGCAGTGCGACGAAGGGAGGGAGCAATCAGCCCCAGCATTTT. It codes for CASSATKGGSNQPQHF.

V usage is TRBV28 and J usage is TRBJ1-1; the D is unclear. V gave up 6 bases and J gave up 2 bases, with 10 bases separating them. The CDR3 length is 13 residues. Germline assignment: CDR1 MDHEN and CDR2 SYDVKM. The CDR3 protein is CASRLQVNTEAFF. The DNA of the CDR3 is TGTGCCAGCAGGCTCCAGGTTAACACTGAAGCTTTCTTT.

The chain employs TRBV5-6 and TRBJ1-4, with TRBD1 as a possible D gene (5 bases). Trimming removed 3 bases at V and 0 bases at J, with 9 bases between. The germline V gene has CDR1 SGHDT and CDR2 YYEEEE. The CDR3 runs to 15 residues. The CDR3 spells CASSSDMATNEKLFF. DNA of the CDR3: TGTGCCAGCAGCTCGGACATGGCAACTAATGAAAAACTGTTTTTT. The whole variable domain, remainder taken from reference TRBV5-6 and TRBJ1-4, is DAGVTQSPTHLIKTRGQQVTLRCSPKSGHDTVSWYQQALGQGPQFIFQYYEEEERQRGNFPDRFSGHQFPNYSSELNVNALLLGDSALYLCASSSDMATNEKLFFGSGTQLSVL.

This clone was seen just once. The CDR3 spells CASSYDGQSNSPLHF. CDR3 in DNA: TGTGCCAGCAGTTACGATGGACAGAGTAATTCACCCCTCCACTTT. The chain uses TRBV6-6 and TRBJ1-6; D is possibly TRBD1 (6 bases). The CDR3 consists of 15 residues. V shed 2 bases and J shed 6 bases, with 11 bases lying between them. CDR1 and CDR2 from the germline V gene are MNHNY and SVGAGI (reference sequence).

This clone has a handful of counts. The genes are TRBV2 and TRBJ2-5, with D possibly TRBD1 on 6 matching bases. The CDR3 spans 14 residues. Looked up from germline, CDR1 is SNHLY and CDR2 is FYNNEI. Trimming removed 7 bases at V and 5 bases at J, with 17 bases between. The CDR3 nucleotides read TGTGCCAGCATGCTCTCTACAGGGCGGGAGACCCAGTACTTC. As protein: CASMLSTGRETQYF.

This clone was seen a few times. The chain is built from TRBV28 and TRBJ2-7; D might be TRBD1 (6 bases). The CDR3 length is 13 residues. Germline lookup yields CDR1 MDHEN and CDR2 SYDVKM. Between the trimmed V and J ends, which lost 5 bases and 3 bases, there was a span of 11 bases. In nucleotides, the CDR3 is TGTGCCAGCAGTCGACAGGTTCACTACGAGCAGTACTTC. Its translation: CASSRQVHYEQYF.

This chain links TRBV4-2 with TRBJ1-5, with 7 nucleotides matching TRBD1. There are 16 residues in the CDR3. Germline CDR1 LGHNA, CDR2 YNFKEQ. J was trimmed by 1 base and V by 3 bases; bases with no gene match: 6. The DNA of the CDR3 is TGTGCCAGCAGCCAGGTTGGACAGGACAGCAATCAGCCCCAGCATTTT. Encoded protein: CASSQVGQDSNQPQHF.

The V and J genes are TRBV27 and TRBJ1-5; D gene uncertain. V was pared by 3 bases and J by 5 bases, with 8 bases between. Germline V CDR1 and CDR2: MNHEY, SMNVEV (reference sequence). The CDR3 sequence is 13 residues long. The CDR3 coding sequence is TGTGCCAGCAGTTTGACATTCGATCAGCCCCAGCATTTT. It codes for CASSLTFDQPQHF.

This chain connects TRBV5-4 to TRBJ1-6, with D tentatively TRBD1 (6 bases). Between the trimmed V and J ends, which lost 5 bases and 9 bases, there was a span of 15 bases. The germline V gene encodes CDR1 SGHNT and CDR2 YYREEE (reference sequence). The CDR3 extends over 14 amino acids. The CDR3 here is CASSQDRLASPLHF. The CDR3 DNA is TGTGCCAGCAGTCAGGACAGACTAGCTTCACCCCTCCACTTT.

In regard to this clone: At the DNA level, this CDR3 is encoded by other sequences in the same sample as well. The CDR3 region is CASSLGGGSSYNEQFF. In DNA form, the CDR3 reads TGCGCCAGCAGCTTGGGAGGCGGGAGCTCCTACAATGAGCAGTTCTTC. The J gene is TRBJ2-1, the V gene TRBV5-1, with 7 bases lining up with TRBD2. The CDR3 runs 16 residues. Germline V gene sequence: CDR1 SGHRS, CDR2 YFSETQ. V was pared by 0 bases and J by 0 bases, with 3 bases of the junction left unmatched.

The chain joins TRBV7-2 to TRBJ1-2; D remains ambiguous. Germline V lookup: CDR1 SGHTA, CDR2 FQGNSA. V dropped 1 base and J dropped 0 bases, with 9 bases sitting between them. This CDR3 has 15 amino acids. The DNA of the CDR3 is TGTGCCAGCAGCTTAGATCGGGTTACTAACTATGGCTACACCTTC. As protein: CASSLDRVTNYGYTF.

V and J are TRBV5-6 and TRBJ1-2, with TRBD1 matching 7 bases. J was trimmed by 0 bases and V by 5 bases; bases with no gene match: 4. Germline CDR1 is SGHDT and CDR2 is YYEEEE. The CDR3 sequence is 14 residues long. DNA for the CDR3: TGTGCCAGCAGTAGGGACAGATCTAACTATGGCTACACCTTC. Its translation: CASSRDRSNYGYTF.

The chain combines TRBV2 with TRBJ1-1; D might be TRBD1 (6 bases). The CDR3 length is 12 residues. V lost 8 bases to trimming and J lost 5 bases, with 12 bases between them. CDR1 and CDR2 (germline): SNHLY, FYNNEI. CDR3 coding DNA: TGTGCCAGCGAAGAACAGGGAACTGAAGCTTTCTTT. It is translated as CASEEQGTEAFF.

This chain joins TRBV27 and TRBJ2-7, with D possibly being TRBD1 (8 bases). Germline V CDR1 and CDR2: MNHEY, SMNVEV (reference sequence). This CDR3 has 12 residues. The V end lost 4 bases, the J end lost 6 bases, and 10 bases lay between the germline ends. CDR3 protein: CASSYRGGEQYF. The CDR3 nucleotides are TGTGCCAGCAGTTACAGGGGGGGCGAGCAGTACTTC.

This chain joins TRBV5-1 and TRBJ2-7; the D gene is possibly TRBD2 (6 bases). The CDR3 length is 15 residues. V was trimmed by 4 bases and J by 1 base, leaving 15 bases between them. CDR1 is SGHRS, CDR2 YFSETQ, per germline. This chain's CDR3 is CASSPRDGESYEQYF. As DNA, the CDR3 is TGCGCCAGCAGCCCGCGGGACGGTGAATCCTACGAGCAGTACTTC.